Listed below are T cell receptor beta chains from one sample, sequenced in a study of OX40 agonist ivuxolimab in advanced cancers. Method: immunoSEQ multiplex PCR; TCRdb's copy keeps in-frame clones and lacks some. This table has about 82,000 clones, roughly 80% appearing once. The material was CD4+ or CD8+ T cells sorted from blood, obtained in a trial of the OX40 agonist ivuxolimab. These receptors were taken from an adult with an advanced solid tumor such as melanoma, head and neck, liver or kidney cancer. Both conserved end residues are part of each CDR3. D genes are given only for firm matches. Clone size is stated in some rows and not others, as once, few, many or a class when expanded.

TRBD2 TRBJ2-5 TRBV7-2 . TGTGCCAGCAGCTTAAGAGCGGGGGGGCCCAGAGAGACCCAGTACTTC CASSLRAGGPRETQYF
TRBD1 TRBJ2-7 TRBV6-5 . TGTGCCAGCCGAGGACAGGGGGCGGGATCCTACGAGCAGTACTTC CASRGQGAGSYEQYF
TRBD1 TRBJ1-1 TRBV5-1 . TGCGCCAGCAGCTTGCGGACAGGGGGCGCGACTGAAGCTTTCTTT CASSLRTGGATEAFF
. TRBJ2-5 TRBV7-9 . TGTGCCAGCAGCTTAGGGGGGCGACAGGAGCTACGACAGTACTTC CASSLGGRQELRQYF
. TRBJ1-5 TRBV6-6 once TGTGCCAGCAGCCGGGGGAATCAGCCCCAGCATTTT CASSRGNQPQHF
. TRBJ2-5 TRBV7-2 once TGTGCCAGCAACATGGGAAGCGAGACCCAGTACTTC CASNMGSETQYF
TRBD1 TRBJ2-7 TRBV19 . TGTGCCAGTAGGGCATCTCAGGGGGTCAACTACGAGCAGTACTTC CASRASQGVNYEQYF
TRBD1 TRBJ1-1 TRBV29-1 . TGCAGCGTTGGAAACAGGGGTTACACTGAAGCTTTCTTT CSVGNRGYTEAFF
. TRBJ2-3 TRBV2 . TGTGCCAGCGGCAACCCAGATACGCAGTATTTT CASGNPDTQYF
TRBD1 TRBJ1-2 TRBV6-1 . TGTGCCAGCTTCCCCATCGGACAGGGTAGGGGCGGCTACACCTTC CASFPIGQGRGGYTF
TRBD2 TRBJ2-3 TRBV7-7 . TGTGCTAGCGGTAGCGGGGGGCGCACAGATACGCAGTATTTT CASGSGGRTDTQYF
. TRBJ2-7 TRBV7-2 once TGTGCCAGCAGCCCAGGGCAGGGGGGACCCTACGAGCAGTACTTC CASSPGQGGPYEQYF
. TRBJ1-4 TRBV6-1 . TGTGCCAGCAGTGTAAAGGGAAGGGAGGAAAAACTGTTTTTT CASSVKGREEKLFF
TRBD1 TRBJ1-1 TRBV2 once TGTGCCAGCAGTGTAGCAGGGGGAGGTACTGAAGCTTTCTTT CASSVAGGGTEAFF
TRBD1 TRBJ2-2 TRBV9 . TGTGCCAGCGCCAGTGGGGACAGGGGGGAGCTGTTTTTT CASASGDRGELFF
TRBD1 TRBJ1-6 TRBV19 few TGTGCCAGTAGCACCCAAGGGGGCCCTTTCACCCTCCACTTT CASSTQGGPFTLHF
. TRBJ1-2 TRBV30 . TGTGCCTGGAGTCCCTCTACTAACTATGGCTACACCTTC CAWSPSTNYGYTF
. TRBJ1-2 TRBV7-2 . TGTGCCAGCAGCTTACTTACATCCTATGGCTACACCTTC CASSLLTSYGYTF
. TRBJ1-1 TRBV14 once TGTGCCAGCAGCCCCTGGGGGGGCGAGATGGGACTCTCTGAAGCTTTCTTT CASSPWGGEMGLSEAFF
TRBD2 TRBJ2-3 TRBV13 . TGTGCCAGCAGCCCGGGACTAGCGGGGGCTAGCACAGATACGCAGTATTTT CASSPGLAGASTDTQYF